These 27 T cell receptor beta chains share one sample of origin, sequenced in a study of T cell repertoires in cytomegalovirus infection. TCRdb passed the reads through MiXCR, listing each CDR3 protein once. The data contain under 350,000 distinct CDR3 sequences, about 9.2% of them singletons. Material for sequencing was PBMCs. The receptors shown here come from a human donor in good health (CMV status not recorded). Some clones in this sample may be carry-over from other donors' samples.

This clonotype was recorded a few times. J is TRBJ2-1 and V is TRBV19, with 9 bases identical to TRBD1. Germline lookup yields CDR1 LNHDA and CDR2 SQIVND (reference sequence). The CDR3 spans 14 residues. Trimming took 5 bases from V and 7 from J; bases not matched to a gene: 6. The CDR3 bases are TGTGCCAGTAGTTGGACAGGGGTTAGAAATGAGCAGTTCTTC. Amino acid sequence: CASSWTGVRNEQFF.

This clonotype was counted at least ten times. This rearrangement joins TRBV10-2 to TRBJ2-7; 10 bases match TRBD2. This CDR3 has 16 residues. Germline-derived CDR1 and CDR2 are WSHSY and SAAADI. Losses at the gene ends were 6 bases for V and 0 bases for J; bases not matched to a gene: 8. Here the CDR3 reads CASSPTGTSDSYEQYF. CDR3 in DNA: TGCGCCAGCAGCCCGACCGGGACTAGCGACTCCTACGAGCAGTACTTC.

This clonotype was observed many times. The CDR3 region has the DNA TGTGCCAGCAGTTCCTACACCACAGATACGCAGTATTTT. It is translated as CASSSYTTDTQYF. V and J are TRBV6-6 and TRBJ2-3; D not resolved. This CDR3 contains 13 residues. V lost 4 bases, J lost 2 bases, and 7 bases lay in between. Looked up from germline, CDR1 is MNHNY and CDR2 is SVGAGI (reference sequence).

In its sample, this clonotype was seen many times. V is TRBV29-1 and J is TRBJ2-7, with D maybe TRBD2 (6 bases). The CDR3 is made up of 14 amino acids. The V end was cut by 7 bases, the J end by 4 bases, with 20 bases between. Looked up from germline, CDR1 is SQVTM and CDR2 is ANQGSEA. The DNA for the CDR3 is TGCAGCGCGGAGGGCCAGGGATCTTCGTACGAGCAGTACGTC. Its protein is CSAEGQGSSYEQYV.

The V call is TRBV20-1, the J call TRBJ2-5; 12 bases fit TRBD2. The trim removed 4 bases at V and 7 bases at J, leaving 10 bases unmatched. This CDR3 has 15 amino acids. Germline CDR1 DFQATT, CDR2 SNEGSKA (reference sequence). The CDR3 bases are TGCAGTGCTACCCAAGCTGGACTAGCGGGGAGGACCCAGTACTTC. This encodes CSATQAGLAGRTQYF.

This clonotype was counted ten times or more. CDR3 protein: CSAPPAWAENYGYTF. The CDR3 coding sequence is TGCAGTGCCCCCCCCGCCTGGGCGGAGAACTATGGCTACACCTTC. The chain uses TRBV20-1 and TRBJ1-2; D ambiguous. Germline values: CDR1 DFQATT, CDR2 SNEGSKA (reference sequence). With 6 bases removed from V and 2 bases from J, the gap between germline ends came to 19 bases. The CDR3 has 15 amino acids.

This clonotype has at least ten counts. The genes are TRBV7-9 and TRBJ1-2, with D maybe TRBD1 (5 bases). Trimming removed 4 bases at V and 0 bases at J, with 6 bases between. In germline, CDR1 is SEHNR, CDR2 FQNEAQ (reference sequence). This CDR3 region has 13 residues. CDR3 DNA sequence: TGTGCCAGCAGCTGGGGACCTAACTATGGCTACACCTTC. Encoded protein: CASSWGPNYGYTF.

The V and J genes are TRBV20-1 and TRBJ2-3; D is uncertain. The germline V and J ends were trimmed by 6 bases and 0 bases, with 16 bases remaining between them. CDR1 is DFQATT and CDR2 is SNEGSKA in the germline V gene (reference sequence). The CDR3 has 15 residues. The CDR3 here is CSAVSIGTSTDTQYF. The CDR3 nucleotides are TGCAGTGCCGTGTCGATAGGAACTAGCACAGATACGCAGTATTTT.

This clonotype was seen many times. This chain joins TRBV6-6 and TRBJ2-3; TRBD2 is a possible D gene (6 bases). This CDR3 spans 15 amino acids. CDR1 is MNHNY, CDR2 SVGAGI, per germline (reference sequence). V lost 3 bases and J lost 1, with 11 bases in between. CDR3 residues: CASSYGRGGTDTQYF. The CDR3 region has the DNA TGTGCCAGCAGTTATGGGCGGGGTGGCACAGATACGCAGTATTTT.

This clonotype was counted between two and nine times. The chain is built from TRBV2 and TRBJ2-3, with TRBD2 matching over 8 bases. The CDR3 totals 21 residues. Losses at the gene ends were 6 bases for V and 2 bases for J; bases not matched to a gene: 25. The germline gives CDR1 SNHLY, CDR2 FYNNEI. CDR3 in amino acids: CASSMRGPGTRYYEDTDTQYF. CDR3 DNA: TGTGCCAGCAGCATGCGCGGCCCCGGGACTAGGTATTATGAAGACACAGATACGCAGTATTTT.

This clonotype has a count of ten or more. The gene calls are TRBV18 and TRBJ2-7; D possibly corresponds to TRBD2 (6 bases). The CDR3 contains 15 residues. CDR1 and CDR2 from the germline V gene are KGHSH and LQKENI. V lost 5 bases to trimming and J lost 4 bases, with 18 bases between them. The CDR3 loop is CASSDGVDYFYEQYF. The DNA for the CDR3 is TGTGCCAGCTCAGACGGGGTGGACTATTTTTACGAGCAGTACTTC.

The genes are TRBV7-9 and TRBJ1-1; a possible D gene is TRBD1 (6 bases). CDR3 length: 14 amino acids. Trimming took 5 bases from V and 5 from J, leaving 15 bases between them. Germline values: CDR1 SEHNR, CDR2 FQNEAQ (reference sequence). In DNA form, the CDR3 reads TGTGCCAGCAGCACACCCGGGACAAAAACTGAAGCTTTCTTT. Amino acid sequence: CASSTPGTKTEAFF.

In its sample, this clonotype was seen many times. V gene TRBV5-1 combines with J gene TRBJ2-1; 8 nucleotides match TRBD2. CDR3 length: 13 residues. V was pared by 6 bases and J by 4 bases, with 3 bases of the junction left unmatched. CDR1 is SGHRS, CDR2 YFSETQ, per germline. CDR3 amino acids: CASIGGGYNEQFF. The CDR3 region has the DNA TGCGCCAGCATCGGCGGGGGGTACAATGAGCAGTTCTTC.

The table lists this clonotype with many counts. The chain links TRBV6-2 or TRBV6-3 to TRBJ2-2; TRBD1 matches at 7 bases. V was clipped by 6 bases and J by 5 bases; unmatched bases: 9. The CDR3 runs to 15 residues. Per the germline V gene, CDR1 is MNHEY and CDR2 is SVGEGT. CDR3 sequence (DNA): TGTGCCAGCAGAACCCGGGACAGACATACCGGGGAGCTGTTTTTT. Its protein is CASRTRDRHTGELFF.

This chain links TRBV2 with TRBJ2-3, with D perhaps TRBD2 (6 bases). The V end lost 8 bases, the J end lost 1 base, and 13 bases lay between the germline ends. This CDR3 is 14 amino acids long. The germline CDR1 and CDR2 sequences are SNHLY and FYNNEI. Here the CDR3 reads CASGSGTGTDTQYF. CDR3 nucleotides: TGTGCCAGCGGTTCAGGGACTGGCACAGATACGCAGTATTTT.

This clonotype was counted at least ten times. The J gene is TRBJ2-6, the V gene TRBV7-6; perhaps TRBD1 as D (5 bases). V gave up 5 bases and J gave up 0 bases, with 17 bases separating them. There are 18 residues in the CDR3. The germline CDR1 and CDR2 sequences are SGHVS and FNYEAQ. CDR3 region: CASSPNRAGPSGANVLTF. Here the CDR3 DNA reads TGTGCCAGCAGCCCGAACCGGGCAGGGCCCTCTGGGGCCAACGTCCTGACTTTC.

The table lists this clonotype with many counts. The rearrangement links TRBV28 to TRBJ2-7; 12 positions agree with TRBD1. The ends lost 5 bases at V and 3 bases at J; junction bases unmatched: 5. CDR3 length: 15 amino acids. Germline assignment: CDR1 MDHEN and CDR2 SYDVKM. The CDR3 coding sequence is TGTGCCAGCAGTCCGGGGACAGGGGGCTTCTACGAGCAGTACGTC. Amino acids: CASSPGTGGFYEQYV.

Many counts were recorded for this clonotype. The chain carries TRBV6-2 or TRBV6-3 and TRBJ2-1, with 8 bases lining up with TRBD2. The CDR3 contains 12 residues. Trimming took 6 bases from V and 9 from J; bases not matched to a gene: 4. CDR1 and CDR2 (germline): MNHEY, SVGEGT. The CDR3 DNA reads TGTGCCAGCAGCCACGGGGGGGTTGAGCAGTTCTTC. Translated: CASSHGGVEQFF.

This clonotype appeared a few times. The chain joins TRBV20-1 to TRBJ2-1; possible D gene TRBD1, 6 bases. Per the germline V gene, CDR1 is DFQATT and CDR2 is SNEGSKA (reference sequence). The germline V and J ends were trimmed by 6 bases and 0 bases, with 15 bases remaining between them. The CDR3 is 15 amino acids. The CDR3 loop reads CSARSPGDSYNEQFF. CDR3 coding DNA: TGCAGTGCCCGATCACCAGGGGACTCCTACAATGAGCAGTTCTTC.

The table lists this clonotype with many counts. The DNA of the CDR3 is TGTGCCAGCAGCTATACCCGACCCCCCGGGGAGCTGTTTTTT. It yields the protein CASSYTRPPGELFF. This rearrangement joins TRBV14 to TRBJ2-2; no firm D call. Germline V gives CDR1 SGHDN, CDR2 FVKESK. V lost 5 bases, J lost 6 bases, and 13 bases lay in between. The CDR3 is made up of 14 amino acids.

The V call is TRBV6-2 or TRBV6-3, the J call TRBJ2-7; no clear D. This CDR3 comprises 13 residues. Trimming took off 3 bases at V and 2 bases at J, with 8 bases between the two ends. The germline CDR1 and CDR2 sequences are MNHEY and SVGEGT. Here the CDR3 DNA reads TGTGCCAGCAGTTATTCCGTTCCCTACGAGCAGTACGTC. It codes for CASSYSVPYEQYV.

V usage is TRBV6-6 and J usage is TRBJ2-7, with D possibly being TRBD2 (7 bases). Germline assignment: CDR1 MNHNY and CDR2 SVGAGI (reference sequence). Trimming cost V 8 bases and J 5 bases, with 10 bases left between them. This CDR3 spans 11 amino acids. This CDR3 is CASRGAHEQYV. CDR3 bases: TGTGCCAGCCGGGGGGCCCACGAGCAGTACGTC.

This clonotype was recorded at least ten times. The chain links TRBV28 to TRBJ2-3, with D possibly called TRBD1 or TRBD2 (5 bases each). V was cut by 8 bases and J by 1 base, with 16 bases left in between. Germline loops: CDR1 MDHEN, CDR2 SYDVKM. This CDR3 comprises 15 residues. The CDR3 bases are TGTGCCAGCTCGGGTCGTGGGGGAGGCACAGATACGCAGTATTTT. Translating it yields CASSGRGGGTDTQYF.

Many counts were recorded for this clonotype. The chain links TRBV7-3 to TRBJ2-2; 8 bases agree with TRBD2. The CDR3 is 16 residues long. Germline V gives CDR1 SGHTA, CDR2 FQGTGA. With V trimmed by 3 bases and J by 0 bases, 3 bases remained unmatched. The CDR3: CASSFRGGPNTGELFF. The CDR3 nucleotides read TGTGCCAGCAGCTTCCGCGGGGGGCCGAACACCGGGGAGCTGTTTTTT.

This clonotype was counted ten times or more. In DNA form, the CDR3 reads TGTGCCAGCAGCTTAGGACCACAAAATCAGCCCCAGCATTTT. Amino acids: CASSLGPQNQPQHF. V is TRBV7-2 and J is TRBJ1-5; unclear D gene. CDR1 is SGHTA and CDR2 is FQGNSA in the germline V gene. Trimming cost V 1 base and J 4 bases, with 8 bases left between them. There are 14 residues in the CDR3.

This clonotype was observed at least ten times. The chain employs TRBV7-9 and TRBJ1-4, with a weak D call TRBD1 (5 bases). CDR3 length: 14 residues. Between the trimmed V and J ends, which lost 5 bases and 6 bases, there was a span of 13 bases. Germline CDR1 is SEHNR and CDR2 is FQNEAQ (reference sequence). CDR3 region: CASSKGRLDEKLFF. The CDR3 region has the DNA TGTGCCAGCAGCAAGGGACGGCTTGATGAAAAACTGTTTTTT.

CDR3 bases: TGTGCCAGCAGCTTGAGCAGCCCCGGTGGCTACACCTTC. This codes for CASSLSSPGGYTF. The chain employs TRBV5-6 and TRBJ1-2; D is unresolved. Germline CDR1 and CDR2: SGHDT and YYEEEE. V gave up 1 base and J gave up 7 bases, with 11 bases separating them. CDR3 length: 13 residues.